The 2 T cell receptor beta chains listed next were all sequenced from one sample in a study of blood T cell repertoires in COVID-19. Here immunoSEQ multiplex PCR was the method, and the copy in TCRdb shows in-frame clones only, minus some. The table includes more than 110,000 clones, about nine tenths detected once. What was sequenced was peripheral blood. Source of these receptors: a man aged 45 to 65 with active or convalescent COVID-19.

V is TRBV30 and J is TRBJ2-3; D may be TRBD2 (5 bases). The CDR3 has 10 residues. CDR1 and CDR2 from the germline V gene are GTSNPN and SVGIG (reference sequence). Between the trimmed V and J ends, which lost 5 bases and 5 bases, there was a span of 5 bases. The CDR3 loop is CAWREDTQYF. In DNA form, the CDR3 reads TGTGCCTGGCGGGAAGATACGCAGTATTTT. Full variable domain (missing parts from reference TRBV30 and TRBJ2-3): SQTIHQWPATLVQPVGSPLSLECTVEGTSNPNLYWYRQAAGRGLQLLFYSVGIGQISSEVPQNLSASRPQDRQFILSSKKLLLSDSGFYLCAWREDTQYFGPGTRLTVL.

V gene TRBV25-1 combines with J gene TRBJ2-1; D not resolved. Between the trimmed V and J ends, which lost 0 bases and 6 bases, there was a span of 15 bases. From germline, CDR1 is MGHDK and CDR2 SYGVNS. This CDR3 is built from 16 residues. The CDR3 spells CASSEYRSSLANEQFF. The DNA for the CDR3 is TGTGCCAGCAGTGAATATCGGTCTAGTCTCGCCAATGAGCAGTTCTTC.